Each of the 7 T cell receptor beta chains below was sequenced from the same sample in a study of T cells and Merkel cell carcinoma outcomes. Clones were sequenced by immunoSEQ multiplex PCR, and TCRdb holds only the in-frame ones, with some missing. The sample has 12,000 to 15,000 clones; roughly 89% are singletons. Sequenced sample: tumor tissue from Merkel cell carcinoma. These receptors were collected from a human donor with Merkel cell carcinoma.

The rearrangement uses TRBV5-1 and TRBJ2-3, with 7 bases fitting TRBD2. The V gene end was trimmed by 7 bases and the J gene end by 5 bases; junction bases not matched to a gene: 10. The germline CDR1 and CDR2 sequences are SGHRS and YFSETQ. This CDR3 contains 14 residues. The CDR3 sequence is CASGQSGTGDTQYF. CDR3 coding DNA: TGCGCCAGCGGTCAAAGCGGGACGGGAGATACGCAGTATTTT.

The V and J genes are TRBV7-9 and TRBJ1-2; no clear D. V lost 0 bases to trimming and J lost 13 bases, with 9 bases between them. CDR1 and CDR2 (germline): SEHNR, FQNEAQ (reference sequence). This CDR3 is built from 11 residues. CDR3 DNA: TGTGCCAGCAGCTTAGCGGAGGGAAGCACCTTC. Encoded protein: CASSLAEGSTF.

As for this clone: Compared with germline, one end of the junction differs, possibly owing to a read error. This chain uses TRBV15 with TRBJ2-1; 10 bases are shared with TRBD2. In germline, CDR1 is LNHNV, CDR2 YYDKDF (reference sequence). The CDR3 runs 15 residues. This chain's CDR3 is CATSRPSGSYTEQFF. The CDR3 coding sequence is TGTGCTACCAGCAGGCCTAGCGGGAGTTACACTGAGCAGTTCTTC.

This clone has more than one count but fewer than ten. The V and J genes are TRBV7-9 and TRBJ2-1, with unresolved D. This CDR3 is built from 15 residues. V was pared by 5 bases and J by 4 bases, with 15 bases between. Germline CDR1 and CDR2: SEHNR and FQNEAQ (reference sequence). CDR3 nucleotide sequence: TGTGCCAGCAGCCCCGGACGGATTAAGTACAATGAGCAGTTCTTC. Its protein product is CASSPGRIKYNEQFF.

V usage is TRBV9 and J usage is TRBJ1-1; D not resolved. Trimming cost V 4 bases and J 1 base, with 11 bases left between them. This CDR3 contains 14 residues. Germline CDR1 is SGDLS and CDR2 is YYNGEE. CDR3 in amino acids: CASSPRTENTEAFF. In DNA form, the CDR3 reads TGTGCCAGCAGCCCCCGGACGGAGAACACTGAAGCTTTCTTT.

The chain recombines TRBV7-2 with TRBJ1-6; 7 positions match TRBD1. Trimming cost V 5 bases and J 9 bases; bases outside gene matches: 10. The CDR3 spans 15 residues. Germline V gene data show CDR1 as SGHTA and CDR2 as FQGNSA. The CDR3 reads CASSPTGVIGSPLHF. The CDR3 DNA sequence: TGTGCCAGCAGCCCTACAGGGGTGATAGGTTCACCCCTCCACTTT.

The chain uses TRBV4-1 and TRBJ1-1, with a possible D match to TRBD1 (5 bases). With 5 bases removed from V and 2 bases from J, the gap between germline ends came to 9 bases. This CDR3 region has 13 residues. Germline V gene lookup returns CDR1 MGHRA and CDR2 YSYEKL. CDR3 sequence: CASSIGENTEAFF. CDR3 nucleotide sequence: TGCGCCAGCAGCATAGGGGAAAACACTGAAGCTTTCTTT.